This T cell receptor (beta chain) emerged from a study of T cells in Graves' hyperthyroidism and ophthalmopathy. Study-level findings and limits: A median about 6 months before onset, the model predicted ophthalmopathy.

Authors of the study amplified TCR beta CDR3 regions from RNA transcripts. Using the HTBI primer set, a first-round RT-PCR was run on the TCR CDR3. TCRdb independently ran MiXCR on the multiplex PCR reads; one entry per CDR3 protein. The sample records 750,000 to 950,000 distinct CDR3 sequences, approximately 40% being singletons. Around 9.9 ml of fresh peripheral blood supplied the PBMCs. The CDR3 spans 15 residues. Germline V lookup: CDR1 MGHDK, CDR2 SYGVNS. As for this clonotype: Its antigen is currently unknown.

The rearrangement links TRBV25-1 to TRBJ2-7, with D perhaps given as TRBD1 or TRBD2 (5 bases each). The better agreement between TRBJ2-1 and the DNA end casts doubt on the J call. The clonotype originates from a man younger than 30 with Graves' hyperthyroidism. The sequencing sample was made of blood. The DNA for the CDR3 is TGTGCCAGCAGTGAATTGGTGGGGCCGGGGAATGAGCAGTTCTTC. Translation: CASSELVGPGNEQFF.